This T cell receptor beta chain was identified in a study of T cell changes during pregnancy in multiple sclerosis (dated by TCRdb to between 2019 and 2020). For the wider study: In women with multiple sclerosis, the researchers looked at how the T cell repertoire shifted as pregnancy progressed.

Points on this clone: The clone's antigen remains unknown. It has no much larger one-base neighbor in the sample; base qualities were not kept.

The method was the immunoSEQ multiplex PCR assay. TCRdb carries this immuneACCESS record with in-frame sequences only. Its versions omit some clonotypes, under half of them owing to an unresolved V gene in the studies checked, with the rest unexplained. The sample records around 80,000 clones, roughly 96% of which are singletons. Clones ranked in the top ten supply more than 0.95% of the sample. Per the germline V gene, SGHDN is the CDR1 and FVKESK is the CDR2. The CDR3 holds 17 amino acids from the cysteine to the phenylalanine. CDR3 DNA only is kept here, 51 bases in frame from base 1. Relative to germline, V is missing 3 bases and J is missing 1 base, with 10 bases of the junction outside any gene match.

This TCR came from a female donor with multiple sclerosis, enrolled in a pregnancy study. The rearrangement combines TRBV14 with TRBJ2-3; 7 junctional bases match TRBD2. Sequenced material: peripheral blood, taken in the second trimester of pregnancy. The nucleotide sequence is given as TGTGCCAGCAGCCATCTTAGTGCGGGAGCGGGCACAGATACGCAGTATTTT. This translates into CASSHLSAGAGTDTQYF.